Listed below are T cell receptor beta chains from one sample, sequenced in a study of CD8 T cells in ankylosing spondylitis. MiXCR, applied by TCRdb to the 5' RACE reads, yields one record per CDR3 protein. The table includes about 510,000 distinct CDR3 sequences, approximately 5.3% detected once. Material for sequencing was blood, either unsorted or a sorted T cell fraction (not recorded which). All receptors come from a male donor with ankylosing spondylitis. CDR3s include the opening cysteine and the closing phenylalanine or tryptophan. A D gene is named only where the DNA matches it firmly. Size values are once, few and many counts, or a class for expanded clones, and some rows have none.

v_gene,d_gene,abundance,j_gene,CDR3aa,CDR3nt
TRBV4-3,NA,many,TRBJ2-5,CASSHDLAETQYF,TGCGCCAGCAGCCATGATTTAGCGGAGACCCAGTACTTC
TRBV20-1,NA,many,TRBJ1-1,CSARGIPGVPTEAFF,TGCAGTGCTAGAGGAATTCCCGGAGTCCCAACTGAAGCTTTCTTT
TRBV4-3,NA,many,TRBJ2-5,CASSQDTPDSSETQYF,TGCGCCAGCAGCCAAGACACCCCGGACTCTTCGGAGACCCAGTACTTC
TRBV20-1,TRBD1,many,TRBJ2-4,CSARQGANIQYF,TGCAGTGCCAGACAGGGGGCAAACATTCAGTACTTC
TRBV20-1,NA,few,TRBJ1-1,CSTKRRAEAFF,TGCAGTACTAAACGGAGAGCTGAAGCTTTCTTT
TRBV12-3/TRBV12-4,NA,few,TRBJ2-1,CASSFGRHNEQFF,TGTGCCAGCAGTTTCGGCCGGCACAATGAGCAGTTCTTC
TRBV20-1,TRBD2,few,TRBJ2-1,CSAQTSGSLNEQFF,TGCAGTGCTCAGACTAGCGGGAGTTTAAATGAGCAGTTCTTC
TRBV7-2,TRBD1,many,TRBJ2-7,CASSLQTGNNYEQYF,TGTGCCAGCAGCTTGCAGACAGGGAACAATTACGAGCAGTACTTC
TRBV7-2,NA,few,TRBJ2-3,CASSRGGSLIDTQYF,TGTGCCAGCAGTCGAGGGGGGTCACTGATCGATACGCAGTATTTT
TRBV7-2,TRBD2,few,TRBJ2-5,CASSLQRGETQYF,TGTGCCAGCAGCTTACAGCGGGGAGAGACCCAGTACTTC
TRBV29-1,TRBD2,many,TRBJ2-7,CSVPFSGRAGYEQYF,TGCAGCGTCCCCTTTAGCGGGAGGGCGGGTTACGAGCAGTACTTC
TRBV6-1,TRBD2,NA,TRBJ2-3,CASSEVAGGTDTQYF,TGTGCCAGCAGTGAAGTAGCGGGGGGCACAGATACGCAGTATTTT
TRBV7-8,NA,many,TRBJ1-2,CASSILRDGYTF,TGTGCCAGCAGCATCCTCAGGGACGGCTACACCTTC